This T cell receptor beta chain derives from a study of regulatory T cells in long-lasting Graves disease. The sample's time point: newly diagnosed GD, antithyroid drugs for less than 3 months. Preparation of the TCR library used RNA extracted from PBMCs. This clonotype has more than one count but fewer than ten. Its matching antigen is unknown. Broader study findings: Thyroid tissue went unexamined; only peripheral blood was analyzed. Newly diagnosed patients had higher TCR diversity than persistent Graves' patients did. Limited samples may have lowered accuracy. Comparison showed that persistent patients shared more public clonotypes (about 3,000) than new patients (nearly 1,000).

The CDR3 covers 14 residues. The germline CDR1 and CDR2 sequences are SQVTM and ANQGSEA. V lost 7 bases to trimming and J lost 4 bases; unmatched junction nucleotides: 10. Relying on iRepertoire HTBI primers and Arm-PCR of CDR3 regions, the team built TCR beta libraries. TCRdb fed the multiplex PCR reads into MiXCR, producing one record per CDR3 protein. The data show 400,000 to 450,000 distinct CDR3 sequences, about 15% seen once. These same records also appear under a second study, on T cells in Graves' hyperthyroidism and ophthalmopathy.

The sample here was peripheral blood mononuclear cells (PBMCs), taken at new diagnosis, from a patient treated with antithyroid drugs. This chain uses TRBV29-1 with TRBJ2-7; TRBD1 agrees at 10 bases. This sequence originates from a woman aged 25 to 39 with Graves disease. CDR3 region: CSALQPGQGYEQYF. In DNA, the CDR3 is TGCAGCGCCCTTCAACCGGGACAGGGGTACGAGCAGTACTTC.